In its sample, the clone carrying this T cell receptor (beta chain) was seen many times. Amplified TCR beta CDR3 regions came from RNA transcripts. The TCR CDR3 first-round RT-PCR relied on the HTBI primer set. TCRdb reprocessed the multiplex PCR reads via MiXCR and lists one record per CDR3 protein. The sample lists 600,000 or so distinct CDR3 sequences, 13% to 15% seen once, with over 6% in the top ten. The data stem from a study of T cells in Graves' hyperthyroidism and ophthalmopathy. Whole-study context: Peripheral blood was obtained at initial diagnosis, preceding any treatment.

V lost 1 base and J lost 4, with 8 bases in between. The CDR3 runs 14 residues. Per the germline V gene, CDR1 is SGHTS and CDR2 is YDEGEE. The sample was blood. The receptor was derived from a woman aged 18-30 years with Graves' ophthalmopathy. This sequence joins TRBV5-8 and TRBJ1-4; D gene ambiguous. CDR3 loop: CASSLTVNNEKLFF. The CDR3 DNA is TGTGCCAGCAGCTTGACAGTAAATAATGAAAAACTGTTTTTT.